Listed below are T cell receptor beta chains from one sample, sequenced in a study of blood T cell repertoires in COVID-19. TCRdb's copy holds only in-frame clones and misses some; the assay was immunoSEQ multiplex PCR. The sample holds 150,000 to 200,000 clones, more than 75% seen once. The specimen was PBMCs or T cells enriched from blood (not recorded which). All receptors derive from a woman aged 50 to 65 with acute COVID-19. Each CDR3 is given with its conserved first and last residue. A D gene is named only where the DNA matches it firmly.

J gene,V gene,CDR3 length,D gene,CDR3 protein
TRBJ1-3,TRBV24-1,13,TRBD1,CATRGTGENTIYF
TRBJ1-4,TRBV21-1,17,NA,CASRKVGGGQTNEKLFF
TRBJ1-2,TRBV29-1,13,NA,CSVRSPGAYGYTF
TRBJ2-1,TRBV10-2,14,NA,CASSAGYSHNEQFF
TRBJ2-1,TRBV28,12,NA,CASSITANEQFF
TRBJ1-1,TRBV5-1,17,NA,CASSPMRGGAYSTEAFF
TRBJ1-4,TRBV5-1,14,NA,CASSSGVSNEKLFF
TRBJ2-1,TRBV7-3,17,TRBD2,CASSYGRGLSSYNEQFF
TRBJ1-1,TRBV6-5,16,NA,CASSYRGHTRGTEAFF
TRBJ2-1,TRBV19,14,NA,CASKGASLYNEQFF
TRBJ2-3,TRBV12-5,18,TRBD2,CASGLVTFWRGRSDTQYF
TRBJ1-3,TRBV29-1,15,NA,CSADSWETGGNTIYF
TRBJ1-6,TRBV5-1,16,NA,CASRPDGTSSNSPLHF
TRBJ1-2,TRBV6-5,14,NA,CASSYGGGNYGYTF
TRBJ2-2,TRBV12-3/TRBV12-4,11,NA,CASTETGELFF
TRBJ1-6,TRBV5-1,14,NA,CASSSLGDNSPLHF
TRBJ1-2,TRBV28,15,NA,CASSIFSAGVYGYTF
TRBJ1-2,TRBV7-2,15,NA,CASSPGATGYYGYTF
TRBJ1-5,TRBV4-3,16,TRBD1,CASSQDGGGAYQPQHF
TRBJ1-1,TRBV4-2,15,TRBD1,CASRPLQGVNTEAFF
TRBJ1-2,TRBV14,14,NA,CASSQDSANYGYTF
TRBJ2-1,TRBV28,15,NA,CASSLAGTGYNEQFF
TRBJ2-1,TRBV7-2,13,TRBD2,CASSLEQRGVQFF
TRBJ2-1,TRBV19,14,TRBD2,CASSMTSEYNEQFF
TRBJ1-5,TRBV27,15,TRBD1,CASSYGQGDGQPQHF
TRBJ1-1,TRBV30,12,NA,CAWSREGSGAFF
TRBJ1-1,TRBV28,17,TRBD1,CASSPYGGQGMNTEAFF
TRBJ2-1,TRBV6-6,15,TRBD1,CASSPRDRGSNEQFF
TRBJ1-2,TRBV19,15,TRBD1,CASRKQGQANYGYTF
TRBJ1-2,TRBV7-2,17,TRBD1,CASSLIRGDRGTYGYTF
TRBJ2-3,TRBV4-2,16,TRBD2,CASSPQAAGGTDTQYF
TRBJ2-1,TRBV4-1,17,TRBD2,CASSQDHNGGAQNEQFF
TRBJ1-5,TRBV6-2/TRBV6-3,17,NA,CASSSQTGRPQSQPQHF
TRBJ1-6,TRBV19,13,NA,CAIRSSYNSPLHF
TRBJ1-2,TRBV5-1,15,NA,CASSPEVTANYGYTF
TRBJ2-4,TRBV5-6,15,TRBD1,CASSETGLSKNIQYF
TRBJ1-5,TRBV2,17,NA,CASSEALTGYSNQPQHF
TRBJ1-2,TRBV24-1,14,TRBD1,CATSDLWTGGGYTF
TRBJ2-1,TRBV3-1/TRBV3-2,15,TRBD1,CASSRDSGQGDEQFF
TRBJ1-2,TRBV18,15,NA,CASSPPSSSQYGYTF
TRBJ1-6,TRBV11-2,14,TRBD1,CASSGQVRNSPLHF
TRBJ2-3,TRBV7-8,15,NA,CASRGGRIYTDTQYF
TRBJ1-1,TRBV28,15,TRBD1,CASSSLRDSSREAFF
TRBJ1-5,TRBV28,14,NA,CASTSSAGRQPQHF
TRBJ1-5,TRBV24-1,11,NA,CATGKGDNPHF
TRBJ2-3,TRBV28,16,NA,CASSSRQVRTTDTQYF